This entry lists 16 T cell receptor beta chains sequenced from one sample in a study of T cell clonotyping in hematopoietic cell transplantation. Assay used: immunoSEQ multiplex PCR; TCRdb lists only in-frame clones, some missing. The repertoire includes 7,000 or so clones, approximately 90% of them detected once, and 5.5% to 9% sits in the top ten. The time point denotes: recipient sample about 28 days before transplant, after cytoreduction. This material consisted of peripheral blood mononuclear cells, taken before stem cell transplant. These receptors came from a man in his fifties or sixties with acute myeloid leukemia. Some clones in this sample may be carry-over from other donors' samples.

This clone was counted once. V gene TRBV5-1 combines with J gene TRBJ2-7; no clear D gene. Germline V gene data show CDR1 as SGHRS and CDR2 as YFSETQ. The CDR3 runs to 13 residues. V was cut by 3 bases and J by 0 bases, with 7 bases left in between. The CDR3 loop is CASSSHDSYEQYF. The CDR3, as DNA: TGCGCCAGCAGCTCTCACGACTCCTACGAGCAGTACTTC.

This clone was observed a handful of times. The V and J genes are TRBV6-1 and TRBJ2-1; 8 nucleotides agree with TRBD2. There are 15 residues in the CDR3. CDR1 and CDR2 (germline): MNHNS, SASEGT. V trimming: 2 bases; J trimming: 6 bases; junction bases outside the gene matches: 6. DNA for the CDR3: TGTGCCAGCAGTGAACGTACTAGCGGCATCAATGAGCAGTTCTTC. Its protein is CASSERTSGINEQFF.

The rearrangement links TRBV30 to TRBJ2-3, with D uncertain. Trimming removed 1 base at V and 4 bases at J, with 21 bases between. There are 17 residues in the CDR3. Germline loops: CDR1 GTSNPN, CDR2 SVGIG (reference sequence). CDR3 sequence reads: CAWSEVRTSRSADTQYF. CDR3 sequence (DNA): TGTGCCTGGAGTGAAGTTCGGACCAGCAGATCTGCAGATACGCAGTATTTT. The complete variable domain, with remaining parts taken from reference TRBV30 and TRBJ2-3, reads SQTIHQWPATLVQPVGSPLSLECTVEGTSNPNLYWYRQAAGRGLQLLFYSVGIGQISSEVPQNLSASRPQDRQFILSSKKLLLSDSGFYLCAWSEVRTSRSADTQYFGPGTRLTVL.

The CDR3: CASSPVLTGELFF. Here the CDR3 DNA reads TGTGCCAGCAGCCCCGTCCTAACCGGGGAGCTGTTTTTT. The genes are TRBV11-2 and TRBJ2-2; D remains ambiguous. The CDR3 is made up of 13 amino acids. V gave up 5 bases and J gave up 5 bases, with 9 bases separating them. Looked up from germline, CDR1 is SGHAT and CDR2 is FQNNGV.

The chain joins TRBV30 to TRBJ1-3, with unresolved D. The germline V gene encodes CDR1 GTSNPN and CDR2 SVGIG (reference sequence). The CDR3 totals 13 residues. Trimming took 3 bases from V and 0 from J, leaving 6 bases between them. The CDR3 nucleotides are TGTGCCTGGAGCTTGGGCTCTGGAAACACCATATATTTT. As protein: CAWSLGSGNTIYF.

This clone was detected once. V usage is TRBV29-1 and J usage is TRBJ1-1; a weak D match, TRBD1 (5 bases). In germline, CDR1 is SQVTM, CDR2 ANQGSEA. The CDR3 is 13 amino acids. V was clipped by 3 bases and J by 1 base, with 9 bases between them. The CDR3 DNA reads as TGCAGCGTTGATTCCAGGGCGAACACTGAAGCTTTCTTT. Its protein is CSVDSRANTEAFF. Filled out from reference TRBV29-1 and TRBJ1-1, the complete variable domain reads SAVISQKPSRDICQRGTSLTIQCQVDSQVTMMFWYRQQPGQSLTLIATANQGSEATYESGFVIDKFPISRPNLTFSTLTVSNMSPEDSSIYLCSVDSRANTEAFFGQGTRLTVV.

The gene calls are TRBV6-1 and TRBJ2-1, with D maybe TRBD1 (6 bases). Germline CDR1 and CDR2: MNHNS and SASEGT. Trimming took off 7 bases at V and 3 bases at J, with 7 bases between the two ends. CDR3 size: 12 residues. The chain's CDR3 is CASKGDYNEQFF. The CDR3 region has the DNA TGTGCCAGCAAGGGGGACTACAATGAGCAGTTCTTC.

The chain employs TRBV13 and TRBJ2-7; possibly TRBD2 for D (7 bases). V was shortened by 4 bases and J by 4 bases, with 20 bases between the two germline ends. The CDR3 is 16 amino acids. Germline CDR1 reads PRHDT; CDR2 reads FYEKMQ (reference sequence). CDR3 nucleotide sequence: TGTGCCAGCAGCTCCCCCGCCAGGCGGGGGCGGTACGAGCAGTACTTC. This codes for CASSSPARRGRYEQYF.

The chain carries TRBV7-2 and TRBJ2-2; D might be TRBD2 (5 bases). The germline V and J ends were trimmed by 1 base and 3 bases, with 6 bases remaining between them. This CDR3 has 14 amino acids. From germline, CDR1 is SGHTA and CDR2 FQGNSA. CDR3 in amino acids: CASSLGGYTGELFF. The CDR3 DNA is TGTGCCAGCAGCTTAGGAGGGTACACCGGGGAGCTGTTTTTT.

DNA of the CDR3: TGTGCCACCAGGGGGCGCAGTGAAGCTTTCTTT. It encodes CATRGRSEAFF. The rearrangement joins TRBV10-3 to TRBJ1-1, with 8 bases fitting TRBD1. The CDR3 consists of 11 residues. Trimming cost V 10 bases and J 7 bases; bases outside gene matches: 5. CDR1 and CDR2 from the germline V gene are ENHRY and SYGVKD.

V usage is TRBV9 and J usage is TRBJ2-1; 14 nucleotides align to TRBD2. The V gene end was trimmed by 3 bases and the J gene end by 4 bases; junction bases not matched to a gene: 3. In germline, CDR1 is SGDLS, CDR2 YYNGEE. The CDR3 consists of 16 residues. The CDR3 bases are TGTGCCAGCAGCGGACTAGCGGGGGGGGATTACAATGAGCAGTTCTTC. Translating it yields CASSGLAGGDYNEQFF.

V is TRBV7-8 and J is TRBJ1-3; TRBD1 matches 8 bases. Germline V gene lookup returns CDR1 SGHVS and CDR2 FQNEAQ. The CDR3 has 18 residues. The ends lost 1 base at V and 4 bases at J; junction bases unmatched: 12. CDR3 coding DNA: TGTGCCAGCAGCTTAGGGACAGGGAGTTCCTCTCTGGGAAACACCATATATTTT. Its protein product is CASSLGTGSSSLGNTIYF.

The V and J genes are TRBV6-5 and TRBJ2-7; possible D gene TRBD1, 6 bases. Germline assignment: CDR1 MNHEY and CDR2 SVGAGI. The ends were cut back, 6 bases at V and 4 bases at J, with 10 bases in the middle. The CDR3 consists of 12 residues. The CDR3, as DNA: TGTGCCAGCAGGACGGGACAATACGAGCAGTACTTC. It yields the protein CASRTGQYEQYF.

The CDR3 nucleotides read TGCAGTGCTGACAGGGACTATGGCTACACCTTC. Amino acids: CSADRDYGYTF. V usage is TRBV20-1 and J usage is TRBJ1-2, with 7 bases matching TRBD1. The CDR3 loop spans 11 amino acids. V lost 5 bases to trimming and J lost 3 bases; unmatched junction nucleotides: 0. Per germline, CDR1 DFQATT and CDR2 SNEGSKA (reference sequence).

This chain joins TRBV29-1 and TRBJ2-3; D is ambiguous. The CDR3 is made up of 11 amino acids. Trimming shortened V by 5 bases and J by 0 bases, and 3 bases separated the two germline ends. The germline V gene encodes CDR1 SQVTM and CDR2 ANQGSEA. CDR3 loop: CSVLSTDTQYF. CDR3 bases: TGCAGCGTTCTGAGCACAGATACGCAGTATTTT.

The J gene is TRBJ2-2, the V gene TRBV19; D is uncertain. This CDR3 is 14 amino acids long. V was pared by 4 bases and J by 1 base, with 7 bases between. The germline V gene has CDR1 LNHDA and CDR2 SQIVND (reference sequence). CDR3 loop: CASSTQENTGELFF. As DNA, the CDR3 is TGTGCCAGTAGTACCCAGGAGAACACCGGGGAGCTGTTTTTT.